The rows below give T cell receptor beta chains drawn from one sample of a study of T cell repertoires in cytomegalovirus infection. In TCRdb, the reads were re-called with MiXCR into one record per CDR3 protein. The sample records more than 200,000 distinct CDR3 sequences, roughly 9.1% being singletons. What was sequenced was PBMCs. These receptors all come from a human donor in good health (CMV status not recorded). Some clones in this sample may be carry-over from other donors' samples. The conserved cysteine and the conserved F or W are not part of the CDR3 here. Each record gives: V gene, J gene, CDR3 protein.

TRBV29-1	TRBJ2-3	SVEGQNTDTQY
TRBV7-2	TRBJ2-3	ASSLGLAGPEAWKRTQY
TRBV28	TRBJ1-2	ATEPQGTGYT
TRBV28	TRBJ2-7	ASGLAGASSYVQY
TRBV19	TRBJ1-1	ASCKLGQGGTEAF
TRBV7-9	TRBJ2-3	ASNDRGYTDTQY
TRBV7-6	TRBJ2-1	ASSARTSGPLKKF
TRBV19	TRBJ2-1	ASSTGQGANGEQF
TRBV12-3/TRBV12-4	TRBJ2-6	ASNPDGYYSGANVLT
TRBV12-3/TRBV12-4	TRBJ2-5	ASSPDRQETQY
TRBV7-2	TRBJ2-7	ASSLLGQGSTEQY
TRBV7-2	TRBJ1-6	ASSLGTAGTSPLH
TRBV7-2	TRBJ2-5	ASSSWTGKETQY
TRBV27	TRBJ1-2	ASSLQGHYGYT
TRBV4-2	TRBJ2-4	ASSPLAIGAKNIQY
TRBV12-3/TRBV12-4	TRBJ1-3	ASRGQGRSSSGNTIY
TRBV7-3	TRBJ1-2	ASSLTGAVYQAGYT
TRBV7-9	TRBJ1-1	ASNTGENTEAF
TRBV28	TRBJ1-2	ASSRGGEHGYT
TRBV28	TRBJ1-2	ASSQRDFYGYT
TRBV19	TRBJ1-1	ASSSGLASTEAF
TRBV12-3/TRBV12-4	TRBJ1-1	ASSRGQVMNTEAF
TRBV7-9	TRBJ1-4	ASSFRTGGSSEKLF
TRBV6-2/TRBV6-3	TRBJ2-2	ASGPYRTTYANTGELF
TRBV7-2	TRBJ1-6	ASSLMTGSTSYNSPLH
TRBV7-6	TRBJ2-2	ASSYGGQSAGELF
TRBV20-1	TRBJ2-3	SADRTGGHTDTQY
TRBV7-4	TRBJ2-3	ASSFRDGYTDTQY
TRBV27	TRBJ2-1	ASSFLTSRDNEQF
TRBV7-2	TRBJ2-5	ASSLGIQETQY
TRBV7-2	TRBJ1-2	ASSLASGHGYT
TRBV28	TRBJ1-1	ASSLPGGTSEAF
TRBV7-2	TRBJ2-3	ASGLAGTDTQY
TRBV9	TRBJ2-2	ASSVVAGTGELF
TRBV4-1	TRBJ1-4	ASSQGSGQLNEKLF
TRBV7-2	TRBJ2-7	ASGFAGTGAGEQY
TRBV4-3	TRBJ1-5	ASSQGFSNQPQH
TRBV28	TRBJ2-7	ASSFSGGNYEQY
TRBV28	TRBJ2-7	ASSLLSGSYEQY
TRBV6-8	TRBJ1-1	ASSPGTGWTEAF
TRBV28	TRBJ2-7	ASTPWGQGALHEQY
TRBV9	TRBJ2-7	ASSVGAGGSYEQY
TRBV2	TRBJ1-5	ASTPDRGRLGNQPQH
TRBV7-2	TRBJ2-3	ASSYSSTGIDTQY